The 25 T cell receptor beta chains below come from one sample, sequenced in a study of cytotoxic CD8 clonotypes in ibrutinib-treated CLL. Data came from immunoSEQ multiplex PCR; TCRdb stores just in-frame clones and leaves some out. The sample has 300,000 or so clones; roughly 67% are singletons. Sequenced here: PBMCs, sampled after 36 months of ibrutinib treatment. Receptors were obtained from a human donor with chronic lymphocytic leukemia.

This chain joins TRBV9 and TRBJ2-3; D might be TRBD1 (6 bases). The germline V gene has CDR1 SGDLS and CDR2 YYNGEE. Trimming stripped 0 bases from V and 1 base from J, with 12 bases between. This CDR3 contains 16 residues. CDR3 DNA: TGTGCCAGCAGCGTAGGCAGGGGCCTTGGCACAGATACGCAGTATTTT. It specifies CASSVGRGLGTDTQYF.

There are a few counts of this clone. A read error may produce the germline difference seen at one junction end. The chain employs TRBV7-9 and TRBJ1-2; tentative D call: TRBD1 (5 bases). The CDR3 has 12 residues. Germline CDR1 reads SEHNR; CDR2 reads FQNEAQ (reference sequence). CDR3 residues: CASSLPPGGDNF. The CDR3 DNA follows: TGTGCCAGCAGCTTACCCCCCGGGGGGGATAACTTC. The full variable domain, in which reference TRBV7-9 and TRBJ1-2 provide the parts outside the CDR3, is DTGVSQNPRHKITKRGQNVTFRCDPISEHNRLYWYRQTLGQGPEFLTYFQNEAQLEKSRLLSDRFSAERPKGSFSTLEIQRTEQGDSAMYLCASSLPPGGDNFGSGTRLTVV.

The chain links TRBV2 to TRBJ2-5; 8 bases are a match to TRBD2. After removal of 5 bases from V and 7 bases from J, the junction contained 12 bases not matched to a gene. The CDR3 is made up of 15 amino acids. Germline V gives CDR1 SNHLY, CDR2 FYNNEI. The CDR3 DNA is TGTGCCAGCAGTTCGGGGGGGCCCGTGGTCGCGACCCAGTACTTC. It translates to CASSSGGPVVATQYF.

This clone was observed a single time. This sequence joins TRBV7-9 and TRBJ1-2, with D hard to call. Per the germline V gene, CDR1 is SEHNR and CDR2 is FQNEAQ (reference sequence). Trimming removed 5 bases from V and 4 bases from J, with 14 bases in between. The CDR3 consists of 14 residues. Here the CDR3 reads CASSPTSWGYGYTF. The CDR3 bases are TGTGCCAGCAGCCCTACGTCCTGGGGCTATGGCTACACCTTC.

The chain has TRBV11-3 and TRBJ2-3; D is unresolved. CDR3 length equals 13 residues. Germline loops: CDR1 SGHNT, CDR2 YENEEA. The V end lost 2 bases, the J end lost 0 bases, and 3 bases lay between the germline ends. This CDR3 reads CASSLPSTDTQYF. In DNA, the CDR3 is TGTGCCAGCAGCTTACCGAGCACAGATACGCAGTATTTT.

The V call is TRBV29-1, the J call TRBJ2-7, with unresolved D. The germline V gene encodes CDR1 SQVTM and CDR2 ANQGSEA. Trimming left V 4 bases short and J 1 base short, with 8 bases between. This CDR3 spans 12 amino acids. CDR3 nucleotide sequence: TGCAGCGTTGTTTTACAGTCCTACGAGCAGTACTTC. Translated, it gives CSVVLQSYEQYF.

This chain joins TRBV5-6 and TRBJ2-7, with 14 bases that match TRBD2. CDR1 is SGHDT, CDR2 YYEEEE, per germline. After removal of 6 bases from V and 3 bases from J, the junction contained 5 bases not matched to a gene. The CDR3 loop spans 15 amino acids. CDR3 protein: CASTRTSGGHYEQYF. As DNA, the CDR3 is TGTGCCAGCACGCGGACTAGCGGGGGGCACTACGAGCAGTACTTC. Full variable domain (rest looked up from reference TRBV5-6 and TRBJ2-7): DAGVTQSPTHLIKTRGQQVTLRCSPKSGHDTVSWYQQALGQGPQFIFQYYEEEERQRGNFPDRFSGHQFPNYSSELNVNALLLGDSALYLCASTRTSGGHYEQYFGPGTRLTVT.

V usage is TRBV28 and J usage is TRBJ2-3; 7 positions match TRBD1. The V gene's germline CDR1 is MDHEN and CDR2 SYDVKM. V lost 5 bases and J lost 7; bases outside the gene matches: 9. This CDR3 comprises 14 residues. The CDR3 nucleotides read TGTGCCAGCAGTCCCCTAAAACAGGGGAATACGCAGTATTTT. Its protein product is CASSPLKQGNTQYF.

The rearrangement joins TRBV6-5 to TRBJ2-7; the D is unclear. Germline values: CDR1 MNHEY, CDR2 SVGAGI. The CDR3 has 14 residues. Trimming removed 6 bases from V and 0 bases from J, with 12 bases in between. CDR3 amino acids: CASSQGPISYEQYF. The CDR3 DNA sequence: TGTGCCAGCAGCCAAGGACCGATCTCCTACGAGCAGTACTTC.

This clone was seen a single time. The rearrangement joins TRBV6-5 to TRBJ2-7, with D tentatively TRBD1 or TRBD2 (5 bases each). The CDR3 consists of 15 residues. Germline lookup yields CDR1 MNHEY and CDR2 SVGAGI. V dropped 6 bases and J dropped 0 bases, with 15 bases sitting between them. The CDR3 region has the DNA TGTGCCAGCAGCTCAACTAGGACAAGCTCCTACGAGCAGTACTTC. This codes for CASSSTRTSSYEQYF.

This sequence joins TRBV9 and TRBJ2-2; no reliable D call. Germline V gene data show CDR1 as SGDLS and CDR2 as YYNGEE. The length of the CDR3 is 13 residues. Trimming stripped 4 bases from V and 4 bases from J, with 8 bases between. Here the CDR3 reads CASSPRVTGELFF. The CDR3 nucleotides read TGTGCCAGCAGCCCCCGGGTCACCGGGGAGCTGTTTTTT. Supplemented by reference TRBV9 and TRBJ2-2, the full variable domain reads DSGVTQTPKHLITATGQRVTLRCSPRSGDLSVYWYQQSLDQGLQFLIQYYNGEERAKGNILERFSAQQFPDLHSELNLSSLELGDSALYFCASSPRVTGELFFGEGSRLTVL.

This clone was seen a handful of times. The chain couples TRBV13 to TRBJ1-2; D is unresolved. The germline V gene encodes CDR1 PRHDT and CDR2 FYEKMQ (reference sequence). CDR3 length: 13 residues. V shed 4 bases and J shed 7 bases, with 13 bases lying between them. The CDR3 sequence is CASSSQYFGGYTF. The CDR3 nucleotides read TGTGCCAGCAGCTCACAATACTTTGGTGGCTACACCTTC.

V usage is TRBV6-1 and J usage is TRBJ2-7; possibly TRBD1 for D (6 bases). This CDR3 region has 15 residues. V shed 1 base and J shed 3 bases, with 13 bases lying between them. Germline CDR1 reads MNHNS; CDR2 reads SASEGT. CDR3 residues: CASSEGGPPLYEQYF. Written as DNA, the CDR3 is TGTGCCAGCAGTGAAGGGGGGCCCCCCCTCTACGAGCAGTACTTC.

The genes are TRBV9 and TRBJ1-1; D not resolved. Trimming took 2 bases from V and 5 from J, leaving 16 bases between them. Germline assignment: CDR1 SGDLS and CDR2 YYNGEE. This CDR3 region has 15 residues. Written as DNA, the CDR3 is TGTGCCAGCAGCGTTTTGGAGGGTCAGCGGACTGAAGCTTTCTTT. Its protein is CASSVLEGQRTEAFF.

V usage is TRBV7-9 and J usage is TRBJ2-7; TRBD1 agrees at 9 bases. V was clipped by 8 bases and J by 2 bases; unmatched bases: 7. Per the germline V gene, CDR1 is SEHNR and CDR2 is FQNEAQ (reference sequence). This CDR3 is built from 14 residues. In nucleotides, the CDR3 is TGTGCCAGCTCCCCTGGGACAGGGCCCTACGAGCAGTACTTC. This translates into CASSPGTGPYEQYF. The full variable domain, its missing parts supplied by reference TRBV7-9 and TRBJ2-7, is DTGVSQNPRHKITKRGQNVTFRCDPISEHNRLYWYRQTLGQGPEFLTYFQNEAQLEKSRLLSDRFSAERPKGSFSTLEIQRTEQGDSAMYLCASSPGTGPYEQYFGPGTRLTVT.

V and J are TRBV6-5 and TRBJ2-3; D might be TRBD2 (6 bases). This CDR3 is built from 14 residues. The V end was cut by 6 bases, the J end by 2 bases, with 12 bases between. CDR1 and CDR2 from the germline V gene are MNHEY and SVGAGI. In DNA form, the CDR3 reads TGTGCCAGCAGCCTGCGGGACCCCACAGATACGCAGTATTTT. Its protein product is CASSLRDPTDTQYF.

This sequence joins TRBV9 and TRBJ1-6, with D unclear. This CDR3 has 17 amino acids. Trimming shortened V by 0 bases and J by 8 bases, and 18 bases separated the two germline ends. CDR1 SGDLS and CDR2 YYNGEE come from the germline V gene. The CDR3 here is CASSVGLKESWDSPLHF. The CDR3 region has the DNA TGTGCCAGCAGCGTAGGTCTTAAGGAGAGTTGGGATTCACCCCTCCACTTT.

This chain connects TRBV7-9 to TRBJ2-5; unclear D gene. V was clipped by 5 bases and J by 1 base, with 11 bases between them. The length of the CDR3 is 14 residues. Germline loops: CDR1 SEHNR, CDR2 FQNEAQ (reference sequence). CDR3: CASSPTTVQETQYF. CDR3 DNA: TGTGCCAGCAGCCCAACGACGGTCCAAGAGACCCAGTACTTC.

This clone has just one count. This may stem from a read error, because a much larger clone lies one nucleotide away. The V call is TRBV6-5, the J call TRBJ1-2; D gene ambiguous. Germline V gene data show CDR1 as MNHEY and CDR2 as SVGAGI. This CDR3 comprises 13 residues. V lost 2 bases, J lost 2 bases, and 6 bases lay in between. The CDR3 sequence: CASSYAGNYGYTF. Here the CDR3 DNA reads TGTGCCAGCAGTTACGCGGGGAACTATGGCTACACCTTC.

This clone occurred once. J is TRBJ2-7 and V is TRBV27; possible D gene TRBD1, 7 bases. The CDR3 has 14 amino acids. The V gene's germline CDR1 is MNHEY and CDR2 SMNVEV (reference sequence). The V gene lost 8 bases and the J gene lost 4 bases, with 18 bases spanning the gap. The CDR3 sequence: CASAEEGAPYEQYF. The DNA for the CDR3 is TGTGCCAGCGCCGAGGAGGGGGCCCCTTACGAGCAGTACTTC.

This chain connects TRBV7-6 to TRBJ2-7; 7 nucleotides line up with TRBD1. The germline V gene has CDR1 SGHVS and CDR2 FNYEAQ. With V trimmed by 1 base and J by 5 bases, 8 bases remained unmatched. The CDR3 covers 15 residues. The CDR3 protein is CASSLEPDRFNEQYF. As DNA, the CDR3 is TGTGCCAGCAGCTTAGAGCCGGACAGGTTTAACGAGCAGTACTTC.

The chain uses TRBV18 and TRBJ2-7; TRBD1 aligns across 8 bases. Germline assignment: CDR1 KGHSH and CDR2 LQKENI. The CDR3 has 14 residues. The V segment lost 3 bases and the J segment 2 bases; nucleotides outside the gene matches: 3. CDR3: CASSPDRAPYEQYF. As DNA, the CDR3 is TGTGCCAGCTCACCGGACAGGGCCCCCTACGAGCAGTACTTC. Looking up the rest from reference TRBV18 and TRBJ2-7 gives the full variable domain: NAGVMQNPRHLVRRRGQEARLRCSPMKGHSHVYWYRQLPEEGLKFMVYLQKENIIDESGMPKERFSAEFPKEGPSILRIQQVVRGDSAAYFCASSPDRAPYEQYFGPGTRLTVT.

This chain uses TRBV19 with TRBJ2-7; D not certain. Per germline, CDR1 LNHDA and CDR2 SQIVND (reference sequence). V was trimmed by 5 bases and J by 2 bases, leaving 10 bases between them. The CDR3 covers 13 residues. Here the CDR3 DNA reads TGTGCCAGTAGTCAGATACCGCCCTACGAGCAGTACTTC. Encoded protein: CASSQIPPYEQYF.

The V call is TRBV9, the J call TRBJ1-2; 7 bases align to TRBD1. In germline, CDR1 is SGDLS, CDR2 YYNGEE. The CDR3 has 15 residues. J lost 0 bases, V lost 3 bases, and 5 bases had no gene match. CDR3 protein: CASSEQGTANYGYTF. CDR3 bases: TGTGCCAGCAGCGAGCAGGGGACAGCTAACTATGGCTACACCTTC.

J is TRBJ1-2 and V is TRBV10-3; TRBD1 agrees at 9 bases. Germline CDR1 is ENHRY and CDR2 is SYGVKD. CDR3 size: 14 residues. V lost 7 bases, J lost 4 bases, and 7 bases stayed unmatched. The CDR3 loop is CAITPGQGGYGYTF. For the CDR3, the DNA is TGTGCCATCACCCCGGGACAGGGCGGCTATGGCTACACCTTC.